One sample yielded the 15 T cell receptor beta chains listed below, sequenced in a study of blood T cell repertoires in COVID-19 (dated by TCRdb to about 2020). The library relied on the immunoSEQ multiplex PCR assay. TCRdb mirrors the immuneACCESS table, restricted to in-frame sequences. Some clones are absent from its copies; in checked studies, under half trace to an unresolved V gene, and the reason for the others is unknown. Across this sample there are 90,000 to 120,000 clones, with 88% seen only once. Of the sample, less than 2.5% falls within the top ten clones. Material: peripheral blood. The receptors here all came from a human donor in a cohort sampled during active COVID-19.

V and J are TRBV19 and TRBJ1-2; TRBD1 matches 7 bases. V dropped 7 bases and J dropped 1; count of bases not matched to a gene: 9. The V gene's germline CDR1 is LNHDA and CDR2 SQIVND (reference sequence). This CDR3 is 15 amino acids long. CDR3 sequence reads: CASTFLTGNNYGYTF. The CDR3 DNA reads as TGTGCCAGTACCTTTCTGACAGGGAATAACTATGGCTACACCTTC.

V gene TRBV6-5 combines with J gene TRBJ1-1, with D possibly matching TRBD1 (6 bases). Germline V gene sequence: CDR1 MNHEY, CDR2 SVGAGI. V was clipped by 7 bases and J by 1 base, with 16 bases between them. The CDR3 is 15 amino acids. The CDR3 loop is CASIGSRGANTEAFF. The CDR3 region has the DNA TGTGCCAGCATAGGTTCCCGGGGGGCGAACACTGAAGCTTTCTTT.

V usage is TRBV4-1 and J usage is TRBJ2-5; 7 positions match TRBD2. CDR3 length: 17 residues. Trimming took 4 bases from V and 7 from J; bases not matched to a gene: 18. CDR1 MGHRA and CDR2 YSYEKL come from the germline V gene. The CDR3, as DNA: TGCGCCAGCAGCCTCCTTGGGAGGGGCTCATCGGGGGGGACCCAGTACTTC. Its protein product is CASSLLGRGSSGGTQYF.

The chain uses TRBV18 and TRBJ1-6, with D uncertain. V gave up 2 bases and J gave up 0 bases, with 14 bases separating them. Germline V gives CDR1 KGHSH, CDR2 LQKENI. This CDR3 comprises 18 residues. This CDR3 is CASSPFKVGSSYNSPLHF. In DNA form, the CDR3 reads TGTGCCAGCTCACCATTCAAGGTGGGGAGCTCCTATAATTCACCCCTCCACTTT.

The gene calls are TRBV5-4 and TRBJ1-1; the D gene is possibly TRBD1 (5 bases). V was pared by 0 bases and J by 2 bases, with 11 bases between. CDR3 length: 15 residues. Germline V CDR1 and CDR2: SGHNT, YYREEE (reference sequence). The CDR3 region is CASSLGGRFNTEAFF. The DNA for the CDR3 is TGTGCCAGCAGCTTGGGGGGCAGGTTTAACACTGAAGCTTTCTTT.

V and J are TRBV2 and TRBJ2-1, with TRBD1 matching over 8 bases. J gave up 5 bases and V 3 bases, and 6 bases lay outside the gene matches. The CDR3 runs 15 residues. Germline loops: CDR1 SNHLY, CDR2 FYNNEI. The CDR3 nucleotides are TGTGCCAGCAGTGATTCTAGGACAGGGAACAATGAGCAGTTCTTC. Its protein is CASSDSRTGNNEQFF.

In this sample, this clone turned up once. The chain joins TRBV10-3 to TRBJ2-3, with 11 bases fitting TRBD2. This CDR3 region has 18 residues. Trimming took 4 bases from V and 4 from J; bases not matched to a gene: 13. CDR1 is ENHRY, CDR2 SYGVKD, per germline. CDR3 in DNA: TGTGCCATCAGTGTTGCGGGACTAGCGGACCTTAGGTCAGATACGCAGTATTTT. Amino acid sequence: CAISVAGLADLRSDTQYF.

The gene calls are TRBV27 and TRBJ2-7; 12 nucleotides match TRBD1. Germline CDR1 reads MNHEY; CDR2 reads SMNVEV (reference sequence). The length of the CDR3 is 15 residues. V lost 5 bases and J lost 3; bases outside the gene matches: 5. The CDR3 protein is CASSARDRGLYEQYF. DNA for the CDR3: TGTGCCAGCAGTGCCCGGGACAGGGGGCTCTACGAGCAGTACTTC.

The chain couples TRBV28 to TRBJ1-2; D gene uncertain. Trimming pared 5 bases from V and 0 bases from J, leaving 19 bases between. This CDR3 spans 17 amino acids. CDR1 and CDR2 from the germline V gene are MDHEN and SYDVKM. CDR3 loop: CASSPIWPGVANYGYTF. CDR3 DNA sequence: TGTGCCAGCAGTCCCATATGGCCGGGAGTAGCTAACTATGGCTACACCTTC.

This clone was found a few times. The chain couples TRBV3-1 (or the pseudogene TRBV3-2) to TRBJ2-5; TRBD2 is a possible D gene (6 bases). Trimming pared 6 bases from V and 5 bases from J, leaving 16 bases between. This CDR3 is 14 amino acids long. Germline CDR1 reads LGHDT; CDR2 reads YNNKEL (reference sequence). In nucleotides, the CDR3 is TGTGCCAGCAGACGACTAGGGGCCCGGGAGACCCAGTACTTC. Translating gives CASRRLGARETQYF.

The genes are TRBV6-5 and TRBJ2-3; D unclear. Germline V lookup: CDR1 MNHEY, CDR2 SVGAGI. V was shortened by 6 bases and J by 4 bases, with 14 bases between the two germline ends. The CDR3 sequence is 14 residues long. CDR3: CASSPWAPADTQYF. CDR3 coding DNA: TGTGCCAGCAGCCCCTGGGCCCCGGCAGATACGCAGTATTTT.

The chain combines TRBV2 with TRBJ2-7; TRBD1 might be the D (5 bases). The CDR3 has 13 amino acids. The V end was cut by 4 bases, the J end by 5 bases, with 12 bases between. Germline CDR1 and CDR2: SNHLY and FYNNEI. The CDR3: CASSGRQTHEQYF. CDR3 sequence (DNA): TGTGCCAGCAGTGGACGACAGACACACGAGCAGTACTTC.

This clone appeared a single time. The J gene is TRBJ2-1, the V gene TRBV7-3; 7 bases line up with TRBD2. The CDR3 is 15 residues long. The ends lost 2 bases at V and 7 bases at J; junction bases unmatched: 8. The germline gives CDR1 SGHTA, CDR2 FQGTGA. The CDR3 DNA reads TGTGCCAGCAGCTTACCCGGACTAGGCCATAATGAGCAGTTCTTC. It specifies CASSLPGLGHNEQFF. The whole variable domain, filled in from reference TRBV7-3 and TRBJ2-1, reads GAGVSQTPSNKVTEKGKYVELRCDPISGHTALYWYRQSLGQGPEFLIYFQGTGAADDSGLPNDRFFAVRPEGSVSTLKIQRTERGDSAVYLCASSLPGLGHNEQFFGPGTRLTVL.

This chain joins TRBV5-1 and TRBJ2-6; TRBD2 aligns across 9 bases. In germline, CDR1 is SGHRS, CDR2 YFSETQ. The CDR3 covers 18 residues. With 5 bases clipped from V and 0 bases from J, the junction kept 9 bases outside the gene matches. In nucleotides, the CDR3 is TGCGCCAGCAGTGTTAAGAGCGGGGGGAGCTCTGGGGCCAACGTCCTGACTTTC. It is translated as CASSVKSGGSSGANVLTF.

The V call is TRBV6-6, the J call TRBJ2-1, with 8 bases matching TRBD1. The ends lost 5 bases at V and 10 bases at J; junction bases unmatched: 7. The CDR3 sequence is 13 residues long. Germline lookup yields CDR1 MNHNY and CDR2 SVGAGI (reference sequence). CDR3 coding DNA: TGTGCCAGCAGTCCAGGGGGCCCAGGCGAGCAGTTCTTC. Residues: CASSPGGPGEQFF.